This T cell receptor (beta chain) appears in the sequencing data of a study of Graves' ophthalmopathy and Graves' hyperthyroidism (dated by TCRdb to the late 2010s). With regard to the full study: Peripheral blood was collected at initial diagnosis, before any treatment. To tell Graves' ophthalmopathy apart from Graves' hyperthyroidism, and to predict which patients would progress to ophthalmopathy, the study relied on TCR beta repertoire signatures. In total, approximately 130 blood samples were TCR-sequenced: around 42 ophthalmopathy, over 70 hyperthyroidism and some 17 hyperthyroidism-to-ophthalmopathy patients. To explore V-J signatures that distinguish ophthalmopathy from hyperthyroidism, a discovery set of 90 to 100 patients was enrolled, made up of 40 to 45 with ophthalmopathy and around 60 with stable hyperthyroidism. The independent validation cohort included approximately 19 hyperthyroidism patients plus 17 patients who later progressed from hyperthyroidism to ophthalmopathy. In six hyperthyroidism patients, the T-cell repertoire of thyroid tissue was compared with the T-cell repertoire of blood. After sampling, hyperthyroidism patients received methimazole starting at 30 mg daily, and ophthalmopathy patients received high-dose intravenous methylprednisolone. The 100 or so discovery patients were randomly divided into training and test sets at a 7:3 ratio. What the research found in general, with its limitations: The 13-signature model separated ophthalmopathy from stable hyperthyroidism with over 85% sensitivity and approximately 83% specificity in cross-validation, and 80%/75% in the test set. Most expanded thyroid clonotypes with frequency above 0.001 were also detected in blood, suggesting blood repertoires may reflect the thyroid immune response. No statistical method was used to predetermine the sample size, and group allocation was not hidden from the investigators. In validation, the model predicted ophthalmopathy progression with 55% to 71% sensitivity and 72.22% specificity; some twelve predicted patients were CT-confirmed with GO in a median of around 6.5 months.

Ophthalmopathy patients had moderately to severely active disease, Clinical Activity Score of at least 3, NOSPECS grade of at least 4, and disease duration under 3 months. Patients were excluded if they had other autoimmune diseases, uncontrolled infections, pregnancy or lactation. Diagnosis relied on clinical symptoms, serum thyroxine, TRAb, thyroid ultrasound and orbital computed tomography. Ficoll-Paque density gradient centrifugation was used to isolate PBMCs from around 10 ml of fresh peripheral blood. Total RNA was extracted using Trizol reagent, and RNA quality was checked on an Agilent 2100 Bioanalyzer. Many counts were recorded for this clonotype. Its binding antigen is unknown. Base qualities are not provided; no much larger clone lies one nucleotide away. For repertoire sequencing, the TCR beta CDR3 regions were amplified from RNA transcripts. The first round of RT-PCR was done with HTBI primers and the Qiagen OneStep RT-PCR kit, and was followed by a second round of multiplex PCR, then size selection and purification. Libraries were sequenced on an Illumina HiSeq2000 using paired-end 100 bp reads. The study's processing was this. Reads were processed with SOAPnuke, discarding reads with adapters, uncalled bases, mean Phred below 15, or no exact constant-primer or identifier match. COPE v1.2.5 was used to merge the high-quality paired reads. Clonotypes were defined as unique nucleotide sequences and were aligned to IMGT TRB V, D and J references using MiTCR v1.1. Analysis was restricted to V-J combinations with a frequency above 0.0001, which covered 99% to 99.2% of repertoires. For each V-J combination, a TCR clonal expansion and chaos score was defined as F50 clonal expansion divided by the chaos observed in the TCRdist matrix. Features were reduced by Welch's t-statistics and random forest to about a dozen V-J combinations, which fed a naive Bayes classifier. The Morisita-Horn index was used to measure how similar the thyroid and blood repertoires were. TCRdb redid the processing of the public reads, applying fastp at Q25 and MiXCR, and retained in-frame beta chains. Here each entry gathers all rows of one CDR3 protein and keeps the most common genes and DNA. The V and J calls and clone size are TCRdb's, not the authors'. Across this sample there are about half a million distinct CDR3 sequences, with under 15% seen only once. The top ten clones comprise approximately 9.8% of the sample.

Between the V and J ends, shortened by 5 bases and 0 bases respectively, the junction contains 14 bases. The CDR3 numbers 17 residues from cysteine through phenylalanine. Just the 51-base CDR3 DNA is kept, in frame starting at base 1. The germline V gene encodes CDR1 LNHDA and CDR2 SQIVND (reference sequence). The chain employs TRBV19 and TRBJ2-6; the D gene cannot be named for sure. Sample: blood. This TCR was sampled from a woman aged 25 to 39 with Graves' ophthalmopathy. Donor details come from another sample of the same person, matched by shared clones. In nucleotide form, the sequence is TGTGCCAGTAGTTCGACGGGCGCTCGCTCTGGGGCCAACGTCCTGACTTTC. Its translation is CASSSTGARSGANVLTF.